This T cell receptor (beta chain) came from a study of blood T cells in healthy people across ages. Combining a sample-barcoded 5' primer with a J-beta primer mix, a second PCR ran for about 6 to 12 cycles. Sequencing recovered at least 2.5 million CDR3-containing paired-end reads from each sample. Using its own MiXCR run on the 5' RACE reads, TCRdb lists one record per CDR3 protein. The sample shows around 1,900,000 distinct CDR3 sequences, about two fifths of them seen only once. Study results and limitations: The long-lived group displayed more naive CD4+ cells, plus higher diversity, than the aged donors did. Researchers judged that diversity estimates from one million T cells fell short of true values.

This clonotype was picked up a small number of times. The antigen remains undetermined. The CDR3 runs 15 residues. Germline CDR1 reads MNHEY; CDR2 reads SMNVEV (reference sequence). Trimming left V 5 bases short and J 4 bases short, with 12 bases between. The TCR originated in a human donor in good health. The rearrangement uses TRBV27 and TRBJ2-6; D is perhaps TRBD1 (6 bases). Specimen: blood. CDR3 in DNA: TGTGCCAGCAGTCTCCTCCAGGGGGGGGCCAACGTCCTGACTTTC. It is translated as CASSLLQGGANVLTF.